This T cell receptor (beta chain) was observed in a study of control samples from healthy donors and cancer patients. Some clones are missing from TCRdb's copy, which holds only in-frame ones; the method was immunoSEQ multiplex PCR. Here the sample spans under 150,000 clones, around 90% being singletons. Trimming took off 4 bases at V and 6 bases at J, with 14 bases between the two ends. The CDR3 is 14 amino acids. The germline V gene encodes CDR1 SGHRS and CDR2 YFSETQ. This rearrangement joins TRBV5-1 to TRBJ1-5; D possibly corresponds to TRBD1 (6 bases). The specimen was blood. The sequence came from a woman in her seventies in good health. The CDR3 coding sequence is TGCGCCAGCAGCGTGGGTCAAGGGGGTCAGCCCCAGCATTTT. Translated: CASSVGQGGQPQHF.